One TCR beta chain is described in this entry. CDR1 and CDR2 (germline): LNHDA, SQIVND (reference sequence). J lost 6 bases, V lost 2 bases, and 11 bases had no gene match. The CDR3 sequence is 17 residues long. In the original analysis: Scientists estimated how many nucleated cells there were by amplifying reference gene primers. The data were produced by immunoSEQ multiplex PCR, yet TCRdb's version contains in-frame clones alone and is incomplete. That table furnishes V, J and clone size, whereas the DNA furnished D and trimming. The sample records roughly 20,000 clones, approximately 91% being singletons. The data derive from a study of blood T cell repertoires in COVID-19.

The sequence came from a man between 65 and 85 years old with active COVID-19. The sample was peripheral blood. The rearrangement links TRBV19 to TRBJ1-5, with 9 bases lining up with TRBD1. CDR3 sequence: CASSIPGTGRGGQPQHF. The CDR3 nucleotides read TGTGCCAGTAGTATACCAGGGACAGGGAGAGGCGGTCAGCCCCAGCATTTT.